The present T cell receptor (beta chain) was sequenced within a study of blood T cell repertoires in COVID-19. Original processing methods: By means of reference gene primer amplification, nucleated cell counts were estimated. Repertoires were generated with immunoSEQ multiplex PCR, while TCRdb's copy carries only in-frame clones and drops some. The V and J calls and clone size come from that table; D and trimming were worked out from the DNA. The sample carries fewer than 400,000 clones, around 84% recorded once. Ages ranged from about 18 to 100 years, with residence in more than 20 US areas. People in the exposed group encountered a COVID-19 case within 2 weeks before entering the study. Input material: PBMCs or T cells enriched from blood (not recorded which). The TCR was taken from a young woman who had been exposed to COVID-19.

The CDR3 DNA follows: TGCGCCAGCAGCCAACTAGGATCGGGTAGTGAAAAACTGTTTTTT. Residues: CASSQLGSGSEKLFF. The chain uses TRBV5-1 and TRBJ1-4, with D hard to call. The germline V gene has CDR1 SGHRS and CDR2 YFSETQ. Trimming shortened V by 4 bases and J by 7 bases, and 17 bases separated the two germline ends. The CDR3 has 15 amino acids.